Given below is one T cell receptor (beta chain) in context. PCR amplification relied on 60 Vbeta primers (plus 13 Jbeta primers). This table comes from immunoSEQ multiplex PCR, and its TCRdb copy is limited to in-frame clones, with some not included. The sample contains some 110,000 clones, around 82% of which appear only once. The entry originates in a study of cytomegalovirus exposure and HLA in healthy donors. V was cut by 4 bases and J by 3 bases, with 4 bases left in between. The germline CDR1 and CDR2 sequences are SNHLY and FYNNEI. The CDR3 is 11 residues long. This clonotype was obtained from a man aged 40-50 years in good health and CMV-seronegative. Sample: PBMCs. The chain has TRBV2 and TRBJ2-7, with unresolved D. The CDR3 loop reads CASSVNYEQYF. In DNA, the CDR3 is TGTGCCAGCAGTGTCAACTACGAGCAGTACTTC.